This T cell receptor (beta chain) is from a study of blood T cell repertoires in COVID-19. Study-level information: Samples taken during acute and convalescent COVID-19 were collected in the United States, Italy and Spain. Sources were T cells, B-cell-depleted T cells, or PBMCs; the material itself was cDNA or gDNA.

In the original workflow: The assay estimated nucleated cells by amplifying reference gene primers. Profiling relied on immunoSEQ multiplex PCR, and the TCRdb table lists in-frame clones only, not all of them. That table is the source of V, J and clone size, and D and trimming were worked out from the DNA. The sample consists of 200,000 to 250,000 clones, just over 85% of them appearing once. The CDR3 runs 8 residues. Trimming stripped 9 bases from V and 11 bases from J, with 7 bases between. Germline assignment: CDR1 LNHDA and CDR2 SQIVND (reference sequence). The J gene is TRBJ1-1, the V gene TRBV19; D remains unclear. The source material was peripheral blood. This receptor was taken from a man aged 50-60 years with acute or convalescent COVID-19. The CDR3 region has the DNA TGTGCCAGCGGGTGGGCTTTCTTT. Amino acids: CASGWAFF.